The rows below give T cell receptor beta chains drawn from one sample of a study of blood T cell repertoires in COVID-19. TCRdb's copy holds only in-frame clones and misses some; the assay was immunoSEQ multiplex PCR. Among fewer than 700,000 clones listed, roughly 91% were seen once. The specimen sequenced was peripheral blood. These receptors originate from a woman aged 50 to 60 with COVID-19, enrolled during active disease. Each CDR3 is given with its conserved first and last residue. A D gene is named only where the DNA matches it firmly. Clone size, where shown, is once, few, many, or a class for clones that have expanded.

V gene,J gene,D gene,CDR3 length,clone size,CDR3 DNA,CDR3 protein
TRBV11-3,TRBJ1-1,TRBD1,14,NA,TGTGCCAGCAGCTACAGGGGGCAGGACACTGAAGCTTTCTTT,CASSYRGQDTEAFF
TRBV19,TRBJ1-3,NA,15,NA,TGTGCCAGTTCCATCAGACAGCTACAGAGGAACACCATATATTTT,CASSIRQLQRNTIYF
TRBV6-2/TRBV6-3,TRBJ1-5,NA,17,NA,TGTGCCAGCAGCGCCCCGGGGGCGGGGGATAGCAATCAGCCCCAGCATTTT,CASSAPGAGDSNQPQHF
TRBV19,TRBJ1-3,NA,14,NA,TGTGCCAGTAGTATCCGGAGCTCTGGAAACACCATATATTTT,CASSIRSSGNTIYF
TRBV4-2,TRBJ2-1,TRBD2,17,NA,TGTGCCAGCAGCGCAAGGACTAGCGGTACCCCCTACAATGAGCAGTTCTTC,CASSARTSGTPYNEQFF
TRBV5-8,TRBJ1-2,NA,16,once,TGTGCCAGCAGCTTGCTGAGTTACGGGGGGCGAGATGGCTACACCTTC,CASSLLSYGGRDGYTF
TRBV3-1/TRBV3-2,TRBJ1-1,TRBD1,15,NA,TGTGCCAGCAGCCATCGGGACAGGGGGTTCACTGAAGCTTTCTTT,CASSHRDRGFTEAFF
TRBV5-1,TRBJ2-3,TRBD2,14,NA,TGCGCCAGCAGCCCCCGGGGGGGCGGAGATACGCAGTATTTT,CASSPRGGGDTQYF
TRBV11-2,TRBJ1-1,NA,12,NA,TGTGCCAGCAGCGCGGAGATAGCGGAAGCTTTCTTT,CASSAEIAEAFF
TRBV5-1,TRBJ1-5,NA,14,NA,TGCGCCAGCACCCTGGGAACAGGTCAAGGGCCCCAGCATTTT,CASTLGTGQGPQHF
TRBV29-1,TRBJ2-3,NA,12,NA,TGCAGCGGGTGGGGGGGCCATCATACGCAGTATTTT,CSGWGGHHTQYF
TRBV4-1,TRBJ1-2,NA,16,NA,TGCGCCAGCAGGCGCTTTATAGACAGTCCCGACTATGGCTACACCTTC,CASRRFIDSPDYGYTF
TRBV5-5,TRBJ2-5,TRBD1,13,NA,TGTGCCAGCAGCCGGGACAGCCAAGAGACCCAGTACTTC,CASSRDSQETQYF
TRBV4-1,TRBJ2-7,NA,13,NA,TGCGCCAGCAGCCAAGGTTGGGCGGGGGAGCAGTACTTC,CASSQGWAGEQYF
TRBV9,TRBJ2-7,TRBD2,14,NA,TGTGCCAGCAGCGTAAGGCTAGCGGGGGACGAGCAGTACTTC,CASSVRLAGDEQYF
TRBV3-1/TRBV3-2,TRBJ2-1,NA,16,once,TGTGCCAGCAGCCCCTCTGGGGACTCCACCTACAATGAGCAGTTCTTC,CASSPSGDSTYNEQFF
TRBV7-2,TRBJ2-1,TRBD2,15,once,TGTGCCAGCAGCTCACTAGCGGGAGGCTACAATGAGCAGTTCTTC,CASSSLAGGYNEQFF
TRBV15,TRBJ2-3,NA,16,NA,TGTGCCACCAGCAGAGTCCCGGGACTCACGACAGATACGCAGTATTTT,CATSRVPGLTTDTQYF
TRBV5-4,TRBJ2-7,TRBD1,14,NA,TGTGCCAGCAGCGCGGACAGGCCACGGGGCGAGCAGTACTTC,CASSADRPRGEQYF
TRBV30,TRBJ1-1,NA,14,once,TGTGCCTGGAGTAGGAGCCTAGGAGGCACTGAAGCTTTCTTT,CAWSRSLGGTEAFF
TRBV5-4,TRBJ1-2,TRBD1,14,NA,TGTGCCAGCAGCTCTGGACAGGGGAACTATGGCTACACCTTC,CASSSGQGNYGYTF
TRBV5-1,TRBJ2-7,TRBD1,15,NA,TGCGCCAGCAGCACATCCGGGACAGGGGTTCGCGAGCAGTACTTC,CASSTSGTGVREQYF
TRBV6-5,TRBJ1-2,NA,15,NA,TGTGCCAGCAGTTACGGTTCGGGGGGGAACTATGGCTACACCTTC,CASSYGSGGNYGYTF
TRBV5-1,TRBJ2-3,TRBD2,17,NA,TGCGCCAGCAGCTTGGGGCTAGCGGGGGCCCCCACAGATACGCAGTATTTT,CASSLGLAGAPTDTQYF
TRBV19,TRBJ1-1,NA,14,once,TGTGCCAGTAGTAGCCGCAGGGGTTACACTGAAGCTTTCTTT,CASSSRRGYTEAFF
TRBV6-6,TRBJ1-1,NA,16,NA,TGTGCCAGCAGTTACCCCGGTGGGGGGGTCAACACTGAAGCTTTCTTT,CASSYPGGGVNTEAFF
TRBV30,TRBJ1-2,TRBD1,14,once,TGTGCCTGGAGTACCCTCCGGACAGGGTTTGGCTACACCTTC,CAWSTLRTGFGYTF
TRBV4-1,TRBJ2-1,TRBD2,17,once,TGCGCCAGCAGCCAAGACGCTAGCGGGGACGCCTACAATGAGCAGTTCTTC,CASSQDASGDAYNEQFF
TRBV7-2,TRBJ1-1,NA,14,NA,TGTGCCAGCAGCCCGCGACAGTTACTCGCTGAAGCTTTCTTT,CASSPRQLLAEAFF
TRBV6-4,TRBJ2-3,NA,15,once,TGTGCCAGCAGTGACTCGACACAGGGACCAGATACGCAGTATTTT,CASSDSTQGPDTQYF
TRBV6-1,TRBJ2-7,NA,14,NA,TGTGCCAGCAGTGAACGGACAGCCTCCTACGAGCAGTACTTC,CASSERTASYEQYF
TRBV20-1,TRBJ1-4,TRBD1,13,NA,TGCAGTGCTAGTGACAGGGGCAATGAAAAACTGTTTTTT,CSASDRGNEKLFF
TRBV7-8,TRBJ2-2,TRBD2,15,NA,TGTGCCAGCCGCCGAGCGGGGGGAGACACCGGGGAGCTGTTTTTT,CASRRAGGDTGELFF
TRBV7-9,TRBJ2-7,NA,13,NA,TGTGCCAGCAGCAACAACAGGGTCTACGAGCAGTACTTC,CASSNNRVYEQYF
TRBV7-9,TRBJ1-6,NA,14,NA,TGTGCCAGCAGCTTGGGCAGCTATAATTCACCCCTCCACTTT,CASSLGSYNSPLHF
TRBV6-5,TRBJ1-3,TRBD1,15,NA,TGTGCCAGCAGACGATCTACAGGGGGTGGAAACACCATATATTTT,CASRRSTGGGNTIYF
TRBV5-6,TRBJ2-7,NA,15,NA,TGTGCCAGCAGCTCTGGGCCAGGGCTCACCTACGAGCAGTACTTC,CASSSGPGLTYEQYF
TRBV20-1,TRBJ2-7,TRBD2,11,NA,TGCAGTGCCCTCGGGAGGGACGAGCAGTACTTC,CSALGRDEQYF
TRBV19,TRBJ1-6,NA,15,NA,TGTGCCAGTAGCTCAACCCCGGACAGTAATTCACCCCTCCACTTT,CASSSTPDSNSPLHF
TRBV7-9,TRBJ1-1,NA,15,few,TGTGCCAGCAGCTTAGCGCGGGCGGGGGGGCCGGAAGCTTTCTTT,CASSLARAGGPEAFF
TRBV11-3,TRBJ2-1,TRBD1,13,NA,TGTGCCAGCAGCTTAGGGACAGGGTATGAGCAGTTCTTC,CASSLGTGYEQFF
TRBV9,TRBJ1-2,NA,12,NA,TGTGCCAGCAGCGTAGGGGCGTCCGGCTACACCTTC,CASSVGASGYTF
TRBV6-2/TRBV6-3,TRBJ2-5,NA,13,NA,TGTGCCAGCAGCCCGCCACGCCGGGAGACCCAGTACTTC,CASSPPRRETQYF
TRBV6-6,TRBJ2-1,TRBD1,12,few,TGTGCCAGCAGCCGACAGGGCGATGAGCAGTTCTTC,CASSRQGDEQFF
TRBV6-6,TRBJ1-5,NA,12,NA,TGTGCCAGCAGTTTCGTTAATCAGCCCCAGCATTTT,CASSFVNQPQHF
TRBV19,TRBJ1-5,TRBD1,15,few,TGTGCCAGTAGTTGGGGACAGGGGTCAAATCAGCCCCAGCATTTT,CASSWGQGSNQPQHF
TRBV21-1,TRBJ2-2,NA,12,once,TGTGCCACGGGGGGGGTTATCGGGGAGCTGTTTTTT,CATGGVIGELFF
TRBV7-2,TRBJ1-1,TRBD1,18,NA,TGTGCCAGCAGCTTAGAACCGGGACAGCCGGCAAATAACACTGAAGCTTTCTTT,CASSLEPGQPANNTEAFF
TRBV7-2,TRBJ2-3,NA,15,NA,TGTGCCAGCAGCCTCGAAGGACTCCGCACAGATACGCAGTATTTT,CASSLEGLRTDTQYF